These 22 T cell receptor beta chains share one sample of origin, sequenced in a study of cytomegalovirus exposure and HLA in healthy donors. PCR was performed using 60 Vbeta and 13 Jbeta primers. The data were produced by immunoSEQ multiplex PCR, yet TCRdb's version contains in-frame clones alone and is incomplete. The sample yields approximately 130,000 clones, about 76% seen once. The source material was PBMCs. These receptors were collected from a woman in her 40s in good health and CMV-seronegative.

This clone was counted between two and nine times. The genes are TRBV4-1 and TRBJ1-5; D gene ambiguous. Germline CDR1 reads MGHRA; CDR2 reads YSYEKL. V lost 2 bases, J lost 2 bases, and 16 bases lay in between. This CDR3 has 17 residues. The CDR3 DNA reads TGCGCCAGCAGCCAAAATTGGCCCGAGGAAGGCAATCAGCCCCAGCATTTT. It is translated as CASSQNWPEEGNQPQHF.

In its sample, this clone was seen once. The chain uses TRBV4-2 and TRBJ1-5, with 7 bases aligning to TRBD1. With 0 bases clipped from V and 5 bases from J, the junction kept 4 bases outside the gene matches. The germline V gene encodes CDR1 LGHNA and CDR2 YNFKEQ. CDR3 length: 15 amino acids. CDR3 loop: CASSQDRQGDQPQHF. In DNA, the CDR3 is TGTGCCAGCAGCCAAGATCGCCAGGGGGATCAGCCCCAGCATTTT.

The rearrangement uses TRBV14 and TRBJ1-4, with a possible D match to TRBD1 (5 bases). This CDR3 region has 18 residues. Per the germline V gene, CDR1 is SGHDN and CDR2 is FVKESK. The germline V and J ends were trimmed by 4 bases and 3 bases, with 21 bases remaining between them. CDR3 sequence: CASSRSWGHGASNEKLFF. CDR3 nucleotides: TGTGCCAGCAGCCGCTCCTGGGGCCACGGAGCATCTAATGAAAAACTGTTTTTT. The variable domain in full, with the rest retrieved from reference TRBV14 and TRBJ1-4, is EAGVTQFPSHSVIEKGQTVTLRCDPISGHDNLYWYRRVMGKEIKFLLHFVKESKQDESGMPNNRFLAERTGGTYSTLKVQPAELEDSGVYFCASSRSWGHGASNEKLFFGSGTQLSVL.

The V call is TRBV30, the J call TRBJ1-5; no definite D call. The length of the CDR3 is 10 residues. CDR1 and CDR2 (germline): GTSNPN, SVGIG (reference sequence). The CDR3 protein is CDQRLRPQHF. As DNA, the CDR3 is TGTGATCAGAGGTTACGGCCCCAGCATTTT.

The chain is built from TRBV7-9 and TRBJ2-1; possible D gene TRBD2, 6 bases. Trimming took 7 bases from V and 1 from J, leaving 20 bases between them. This CDR3 spans 17 amino acids. Germline values: CDR1 SEHNR, CDR2 FQNEAQ (reference sequence). As DNA, the CDR3 is TGTGCCAGCATGGGAGGAAGAGAGGTAGGTTCCTACAATGAGCAGTTCTTC. Protein product: CASMGGREVGSYNEQFF.

As for this clone: A read error may account for a junction end that differs from germline. V usage is TRBV7-7 and J usage is TRBJ2-2; 7 bases agree with TRBD1. CDR1 SSHAT and CDR2 FNYEAQ come from the germline V gene (reference sequence). This CDR3 is 13 amino acids long. The CDR3 region has the DNA TGTGCTAGCAGCTTAGGGACAGTCGGGGAGCTGTTTTTT. Its translation is CASSLGTVGELFF.

The gene calls are TRBV27 and TRBJ2-2, with TRBD1 identical over 8 bases. This CDR3 has 17 amino acids. V dropped 5 bases and J dropped 0; count of bases not matched to a gene: 8. The germline gives CDR1 MNHEY, CDR2 SMNVEV (reference sequence). In DNA, the CDR3 is TGTGCCAGCAGTGTATTACAGGGGGGAGCGAACACCGGGGAGCTGTTTTTT. Translation gives CASSVLQGGANTGELFF.

V usage is TRBV27 and J usage is TRBJ2-7; 8 nucleotides agree with TRBD1. CDR1 is MNHEY and CDR2 is SMNVEV in the germline V gene (reference sequence). This CDR3 region has 14 residues. V lost 5 bases, J lost 4 bases, and 7 bases stayed unmatched. CDR3 nucleotide sequence: TGTGCCAGCAGTCCAGACAGGGGTTCATACGAGCAGTACTTC. Protein sequence: CASSPDRGSYEQYF.

V gene TRBV5-1 combines with J gene TRBJ2-7; TRBD1 matches at 11 bases. The CDR3 covers 15 residues. Unmatched junction bases numbered 7, after V lost 3 bases and J lost 5 bases. Looked up from germline, CDR1 is SGHRS and CDR2 is YFSETQ. In DNA form, the CDR3 reads TGCGCCAGCAGCTCTTGGCGGACAGGGGGCGACGAGCAGTACTTC. It specifies CASSSWRTGGDEQYF.

The chain has TRBV7-9 and TRBJ2-7; 12 nucleotides line up with TRBD2. Germline CDR1 is SEHNR and CDR2 is FQNEAQ (reference sequence). This CDR3 is 15 amino acids long. The V gene end was trimmed by 1 base and the J gene end by 8 bases; junction bases not matched to a gene: 6. CDR3 coding DNA: TGTGCCAGCAGCTTAGTCCCTAGCGGGGGGGCTAAGCAGTACTTC. It specifies CASSLVPSGGAKQYF.

This chain joins TRBV5-6 and TRBJ1-1; tentatively, D is TRBD1 (5 bases). The V and J ends lost 4 bases and 6 bases respectively, with 19 bases between them. This CDR3 has 15 residues. Germline V gene lookup returns CDR1 SGHDT and CDR2 YYEEEE. The DNA of the CDR3 is TGTGCCAGCAGCCAATCTCGGGGGGTTACTTCTGAAGCTTTCTTT. Its protein is CASSQSRGVTSEAFF. Looking up the rest from reference TRBV5-6 and TRBJ1-1 gives the full variable domain: DAGVTQSPTHLIKTRGQQVTLRCSPKSGHDTVSWYQQALGQGPQFIFQYYEEEERQRGNFPDRFSGHQFPNYSSELNVNALLLGDSALYLCASSQSRGVTSEAFFGQGTRLTVV.

The chain is built from TRBV27 and TRBJ1-3, with D tentatively TRBD1 (6 bases). The germline gives CDR1 MNHEY, CDR2 SMNVEV (reference sequence). The CDR3 is 17 residues long. V lost 3 bases and J 2 bases, leaving 17 bases between the germline ends. The CDR3 DNA reads as TGTGCCAGCAGTTTGAGAGGACAGTCGATTGCTGGAAACACCATATATTTT. This codes for CASSLRGQSIAGNTIYF.

This sequence joins TRBV10-3 and TRBJ1-2; TRBD1 matches at 11 bases. There are 17 residues in the CDR3. The trim removed 7 bases at V and 2 bases at J, leaving 12 bases unmatched. Germline CDR1 is ENHRY and CDR2 is SYGVKD. DNA of the CDR3: TGTGCCATCACCCCCGGGGACAGGGGGTTGGGGAACTATGGCTACACCTTC. Translation gives CAITPGDRGLGNYGYTF.

This chain links TRBV25-1 with TRBJ2-1, with TRBD1 matching 10 bases. J gave up 7 bases and V 0 bases, and 3 bases lay outside the gene matches. Germline loops: CDR1 MGHDK, CDR2 SYGVNS. The CDR3 has 15 residues. In DNA form, the CDR3 reads TGTGCCAGCAGTGAATATGAGGGACAGGGGAATGAGCAGTTCTTC. This gives the protein CASSEYEGQGNEQFF.

The chain joins TRBV5-1 to TRBJ2-1; 9 bases align to TRBD2. The junction had 8 bases not matched to a gene; V was cut back by 1 base and J by 9 bases. Germline CDR1 SGHRS, CDR2 YFSETQ. The CDR3 sequence is 15 residues long. The CDR3 sequence: CASSLLAGGPGEQFF. In nucleotides, the CDR3 is TGCGCCAGCAGCTTGCTCGCGGGGGGGCCGGGTGAGCAGTTCTTC. Combining the CDR3 with reference TRBV5-1 and TRBJ2-1 gives the whole variable domain KAGVTQTPRYLIKTRGQQVTLSCSPISGHRSVSWYQQTPGQGLQFLFEYFSETQRNKGNFPGRFSGRQFSNSRSEMNVSTLELGDSALYLCASSLLAGGPGEQFFGPGTRLTVL.

The chain joins TRBV6-1 to TRBJ1-2; 9 bases are a match to TRBD1. The junction had 4 bases not matched to a gene; V was cut back by 3 bases and J by 8 bases. This CDR3 is built from 13 residues. Germline V gene lookup returns CDR1 MNHNS and CDR2 SASEGT. CDR3 loop: CASSDRDRDGYTF. As DNA, the CDR3 is TGTGCCAGCAGTGATCGGGACAGGGACGGCTACACCTTC.

The rearrangement uses TRBV6-5 and TRBJ2-5, with TRBD2 matching over 8 bases. CDR3 size: 16 residues. The germline CDR1 and CDR2 sequences are MNHEY and SVGAGI. Trimming cost V 2 bases and J 1 base; bases outside gene matches: 6. The chain's CDR3 is CASSYGRGGSQETQYF. The CDR3 nucleotides are TGTGCCAGCAGTTACGGTCGCGGGGGGAGCCAAGAGACCCAGTACTTC.

Concerning this clone itself: Sequence at one end of the junction differs from germline and may be a read error. The chain employs TRBV7-7 and TRBJ2-3, with 8 bases lining up with TRBD2. Germline CDR1 and CDR2: SSHAT and FNYEAQ (reference sequence). This CDR3 is 13 amino acids long. CDR3 DNA sequence: TGTGCTAGCAGTACGGGACTAGCAGATACGCAGTATTTT. It yields the protein CASSTGLADTQYF.

This chain joins TRBV30 and TRBJ1-6; TRBD1 matches at 10 bases. V lost 1 base, J lost 8 bases, and 2 bases stayed unmatched. The CDR3 spans 14 residues. Per the germline V gene, CDR1 is GTSNPN and CDR2 is SVGIG (reference sequence). In DNA, the CDR3 is TGTGCCTGGAGTGCCGGGACAGGGGATTCACCCCTCCACTTT. Translation: CAWSAGTGDSPLHF. Together with reference TRBV30 and TRBJ1-6, the CDR3 gives the full variable domain: SQTIHQWPATLVQPVGSPLSLECTVEGTSNPNLYWYRQAAGRGLQLLFYSVGIGQISSEVPQNLSASRPQDRQFILSSKKLLLSDSGFYLCAWSAGTGDSPLHFGNGTRLTVT.

CDR3 sequence reads: CASSLSGGDFYEQYF. The CDR3 region has the DNA TGCGCCAGCAGCCTTAGCGGGGGGGATTTCTACGAGCAGTACTTC. This chain joins TRBV5-1 and TRBJ2-7, with 11 bases that match TRBD2. V gave up 4 bases and J gave up 3 bases; unmatched junction bases: 6. CDR1 and CDR2 from the germline V gene are SGHRS and YFSETQ. The CDR3 is made up of 15 amino acids.

V and J are TRBV5-4 and TRBJ1-1, with TRBD1 matching 9 bases. Trimming cost V 4 bases and J 4 bases; bases outside gene matches: 8. The length of the CDR3 is 15 residues. Germline CDR1 SGHNT, CDR2 YYREEE (reference sequence). The CDR3 loop is CASSDKQGAGTEAFF. CDR3 bases: TGTGCCAGCAGCGACAAACAGGGGGCTGGCACTGAAGCTTTCTTT. The whole variable domain, remainder taken from reference TRBV5-4 and TRBJ1-1, is ETGVTQSPTHLIKTRGQQVTLRCSSQSGHNTVSWYQQALGQGPQFIFQYYREEENGRGNFPPRFSGLQFPNYSSELNVNALELDDSALYLCASSDKQGAGTEAFFGQGTRLTVV.

This clone was observed once. The chain uses TRBV28 and TRBJ2-7; D is perhaps TRBD1 (5 bases). This CDR3 region has 12 residues. Trimming removed 6 bases from V and 3 bases from J, with 9 bases in between. Germline-derived CDR1 and CDR2 are MDHEN and SYDVKM. CDR3 in DNA: TGTGCCAGCAGATCCGGACACTACGAGCAGTACTTC. Translated, it gives CASRSGHYEQYF.